These T cell receptor beta chains were read from a single sample in a study of T cells in Graves' hyperthyroidism and ophthalmopathy. TCRdb reprocessed the multiplex PCR reads with MiXCR, giving one entry per CDR3 protein. The sample yields 450,000 to 700,000 distinct CDR3 sequences, about 43% seen once. The sequencing sample was made of peripheral blood or thyroid tissue (not recorded which). The source of these receptors is an adult woman with Graves' disease, either hyperthyroidism or ophthalmopathy (not recorded which). The CDR3 runs from the conserved cysteine through the conserved F or W. Fields, in order: clone size, J gene, V gene, D gene, CDR3 DNA, CDR3 protein. D genes are given only for firm matches. Size is omitted from some rows. Given values are once, few, many or a class for expanded clones.

- TRBJ1-6 TRBV10-3 TRBD1 TGTGCCATCAGTGGGACAGGAGAGCATAATTCACCCCTCCACTTT CAISGTGEHNSPLHF
many TRBJ2-7 TRBV9 TRBD1 TGTGCCAGCAGCGTTGCTGGGGGACAGAGCTCCTACGAGCAGTACTTC CASSVAGGQSSYEQYF
- TRBJ1-3 TRBV9 - TGTGCCAGCAGCTTGGGGATGGGCTCTGGAAACACCATATATTTT CASSLGMGSGNTIYF
many TRBJ1-2 TRBV12-3/TRBV12-4 TRBD1 TGTGCCAGCAGTTTACCCCGGGACAGGGTGGAGGACTATGGCTACACCTTC CASSLPRDRVEDYGYTF
many TRBJ1-5 TRBV20-1 - TGCAGTGCTAGCTTTAGCAATCAGCCCCAGCATTTT CSASFSNQPQHF
- TRBJ2-5 TRBV20-1 - TGCAGTGCTAGGGACTCCTCATTTGCCCAGTACTTC CSARDSSFAQYF
few TRBJ1-6 TRBV10-1 - TGCGCCAGCAGTGTAACGATAAATTCACCCCTCCACTTT CASSVTINSPLHF
many TRBJ1-4 TRBV7-9 - TGTGCCAGCAGACCCGGGGGCGGAAATGAAAAACTGTTTTTT CASRPGGGNEKLFF
- TRBJ1-1 TRBV7-9 - TGTGCCAGCAGCACACATCGGAGGGGGTCAACTGAAGCTTTCTTT CASSTHRRGSTEAFF
many TRBJ2-7 TRBV7-2 - TGTGCCAGCAGTTCACAGGGCTTGGCGGGCTACGAGCAGTACTTC CASSSQGLAGYEQYF
few TRBJ1-2 TRBV25-1 TRBD1 TGTGCCAGCGTGGAAGGACAGGTTCGAGCTAACTATGGCTACACCTTC CASVEGQVRANYGYTF
many TRBJ1-2 TRBV7-2 - TGTGCCAGCAGCCCCCAGTACTCTGGAGGCTACACCTTC CASSPQYSGGYTF
- TRBJ2-2 TRBV10-3 - TGTGCCATCAGTGTACGGGACATCGCGAACACCGGGGAGCTGTTTTTT CAISVRDIANTGELFF
many TRBJ1-1 TRBV5-1 - TGCGCCAGCAGCTTCGCAGTGAACACTGAAGCTTTCTTT CASSFAVNTEAFF
- TRBJ1-4 TRBV2 - TGTGCCAGCAGTGGGACGGAGAGTGAAAAACTGTTTTTT CASSGTESEKLFF
few TRBJ1-4 TRBV29-1 - TGCAGCGCCCGTTACAGCCTGAGTGAAAAACTGTTTTTT CSARYSLSEKLFF
- TRBJ2-7 TRBV24-1 - TGTGCCACCTCAGATGAGAGCTCCTACGAGCAGTACTTC CATSDESSYEQYF
many TRBJ1-2 TRBV9 TRBD1 TGTGCCAGCTCGTTCGGGACAGGGGTCGATGGCTACACCTTC CASSFGTGVDGYTF
many TRBJ2-2 TRBV2 - TGTGCCAGCAGCCTCGATTCAACCGGGGAGCTGTTTTTT CASSLDSTGELFF
many TRBJ1-1 TRBV5-6 - TGTGCCAGCAGCGTGACAGGTGAAGCTTTCTTT CASSVTGEAFF
- TRBJ2-2 TRBV30 - TGTGCCTGGAGTGGGCCAGGTAACACCGGGGAGCTGTTTTTT CAWSGPGNTGELFF
few TRBJ2-5 TRBV7-9 TRBD1 TGTGCCAGCAGCCAGAGGGGACAGGATGATGTTACCCAGTACTTC CASSQRGQDDVTQYF
many TRBJ2-7 TRBV7-2 - TGTGCCAGCAGCTTAGGCCCTAGCAGGAGGGCCTACGAGCAGTACTTC CASSLGPSRRAYEQYF
many TRBJ2-5 TRBV5-6 - TGTGCCAGCAGTACCGGACCCGGACCGGAGACCCAGTACTTC CASSTGPGPETQYF
many TRBJ2-7 TRBV12-3/TRBV12-4 TRBD1 TGTGCCAGCAGTTCGTGGACAGGGGGCTCGGAGCAGTACTTC CASSSWTGGSEQYF
few TRBJ1-5 TRBV5-5 - TGTGCCAGCAGCTTGGCCGTGGCAGCCTATAGCAATCAGCCCCAGCATTTT CASSLAVAAYSNQPQHF
many TRBJ1-1 TRBV2 - TGTGCCAGCAGGGGGGCTGGCTTGAACACTGAAGCTTTCTTT CASRGAGLNTEAFF
many TRBJ1-2 TRBV29-1 - TGCAGCGTTCTCAGGTTTAACTATGGCTACACCTTC CSVLRFNYGYTF
- TRBJ2-5 TRBV7-9 - TGTGCCAGCACCCCTTCGGGTCGCGGGACGGCACAAGAGACCCAGTACTTC CASTPSGRGTAQETQYF
once TRBJ2-5 TRBV5-6 - TGTGCCAGCAGCTTGACAGGGAGGGGTGTAGTGACCCAGTACTTC CASSLTGRGVVTQYF
- TRBJ2-6 TRBV7-9 - TGTGCCAGCAGCTCTAGCAACGGGGCCAACGTCCTGACTTTC CASSSSNGANVLTF
- TRBJ2-7 TRBV7-3 TRBD2 TGTGCCAGCAGCTCCAGCGGGGGAGACTCCTACGAGCAGTACTTC CASSSSGGDSYEQYF
- TRBJ1-1 TRBV20-1 - TGCAGTGCTAGAGATCAGGGGACGAGCACTGAAGCTTTCTTT CSARDQGTSTEAFF
- TRBJ1-6 TRBV2 TRBD1 TGTGCCAGCCAGCAGGGGGTTCGTTCACCCCTCCACTTT CASQQGVRSPLHF
many TRBJ2-7 TRBV12-3/TRBV12-4 - TGTGCCAGCAGCCGGACCGGAGCGGGTAGCTCCTACGAGCAGTACTTC CASSRTGAGSSYEQYF
- TRBJ1-5 TRBV20-1 - TGCAGTGCTAAGAATTTAGGCACGGGGAATCAGCCCCAGCATTTT CSAKNLGTGNQPQHF
many TRBJ2-2 TRBV7-2 - TGTGCCAGCAGCACTCAGGCACTAGCAAACGGGGAGCTGTTTTTT CASSTQALANGELFF
few TRBJ2-2 TRBV2 TRBD2 TGTGCCAGCAGTGAAGCGCTGGGACTAGCGGGACAGGTCACCGGGGAGCTGTTTTTT CASSEALGLAGQVTGELFF
once TRBJ1-2 TRBV12-3/TRBV12-4 - TGTGCCACCAGTGATTTGAAGGGGTTCGGCGGCTACACCTTC CATSDLKGFGGYTF
many TRBJ1-2 TRBV6-6 - TGTGCCAGCAGTTACTCGCCAGGGACTTTAAGAAGCTACACCTTC CASSYSPGTLRSYTF
- TRBJ2-7 TRBV10-3 - TGTGCCATGCGGTCGGGGGACTACGAGCAGTACTTC CAMRSGDYEQYF
many TRBJ2-7 TRBV7-2 - TGTGCCAGCAGCACCGGGCCCCCCTACGAGCAGTACTTC CASSTGPPYEQYF
- TRBJ1-5 TRBV20-1 TRBD1 TGCAGTGCCGGCTCGACCTCAGGGGGCGCGCAGCCCCAGCATTTT CSAGSTSGGAQPQHF
many TRBJ2-6 TRBV5-1 TRBD2 TGCGCCAGCAGCAAGCGGGAGTACTCTGGGGCCAACGTCCTGACTTTC CASSKREYSGANVLTF
- TRBJ2-5 TRBV7-3 TRBD2 TGTGCCAGCAGCTTAGGAGGGAGGGCAGGGGAGACCCAGTACTTC CASSLGGRAGETQYF
many TRBJ1-1 TRBV7-6 TRBD1 TGTGCCAGCAGCTCGGGACAGGAGAACACTGAAGCTTTCTTT CASSSGQENTEAFF
- TRBJ1-2 TRBV18 TRBD1 TGTGCCAGCTCACAGGAGACAGGGGTGGATGGCTACACCTTC CASSQETGVDGYTF
few TRBJ1-6 TRBV25-1 TRBD1 TGTGCCAGCAGTGAATCAAGGGGGCATAATTCACCCCTCCACTTT CASSESRGHNSPLHF
- TRBJ2-7 TRBV5-1 - TGCGCCAGCAGGGGACCACTTCTGGGCGAGCAGTACTTC CASRGPLLGEQYF
- TRBJ2-7 TRBV2 - TGTGCCAGCAGTGAACAGCTAGTCTACGAGCAGTACTTC CASSEQLVYEQYF
- TRBJ2-7 TRBV3-1 - TGTGCCAGCAGCCAAGATCAGGCAGGGGCCTACGAGCAGTACTTC CASSQDQAGAYEQYF
- TRBJ1-5 TRBV28 - TGTGCCAGCAGTTTCCTCTCAGGGGATGGGCAGCCCCAGCATTTT CASSFLSGDGQPQHF
- TRBJ2-5 TRBV4-3 - TGCGCCAGCAACCAGGTGCTGGGAGAGACCCAGTACTTC CASNQVLGETQYF
many TRBJ1-1 TRBV5-1 TRBD1 TGCGCCAGTCACCCGGGACAGGGGAACACTGAAGCTTTCTTT CASHPGQGNTEAFF
many TRBJ2-5 TRBV7-2 TRBD1 TGTGCCAGCAGCTTGGGGACAGGTGGAGCGATGACCCAGTACTTC CASSLGTGGAMTQYF
- TRBJ1-6 TRBV7-3 - TGTGCCAGCAGCTCTGGACAGCACCAAGGTACCCTCCACTTT CASSSGQHQGTLHF
many TRBJ1-4 TRBV4-1 - TGCGCCAGCAGCTACGAGGGAATCACTAATGAAAAACTGTTTTTT CASSYEGITNEKLFF
- TRBJ2-7 TRBV2 - TGTGCCAGCAGTGGAGGGGCTGATGAGTACTTC CASSGGADEYF
many TRBJ2-7 TRBV20-1 - TGCAGTGCTAGAGATCTGCCAGTAGGTTACGAGCAGTACTTC CSARDLPVGYEQYF
many TRBJ1-4 TRBV7-9 - TGTGCCAGCAGCTCGGACGACGGTGCAACTAATGAAAAACTGTTTTTT CASSSDDGATNEKLFF